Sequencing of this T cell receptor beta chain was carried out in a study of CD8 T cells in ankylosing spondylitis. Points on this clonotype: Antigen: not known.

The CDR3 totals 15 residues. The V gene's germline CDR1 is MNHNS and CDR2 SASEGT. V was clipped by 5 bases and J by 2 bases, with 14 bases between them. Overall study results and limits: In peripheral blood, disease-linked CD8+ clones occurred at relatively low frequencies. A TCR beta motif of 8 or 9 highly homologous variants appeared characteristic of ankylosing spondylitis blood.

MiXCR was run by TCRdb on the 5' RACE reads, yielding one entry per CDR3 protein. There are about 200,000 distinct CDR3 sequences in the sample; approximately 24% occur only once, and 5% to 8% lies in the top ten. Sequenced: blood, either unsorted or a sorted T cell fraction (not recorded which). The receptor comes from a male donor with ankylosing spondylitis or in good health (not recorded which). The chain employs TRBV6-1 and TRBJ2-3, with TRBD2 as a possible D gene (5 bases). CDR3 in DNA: TGTGCCAGCAGTCCCCGGGAAGCGGTCACAGATACGCAGTATTTT. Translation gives CASSPREAVTDTQYF.